What follows are 18 T cell receptor beta chains derived from one specimen sequenced in a study of tumor-infiltrating lymphocytes in primary liver carcinoma. Priming with a constant-region primer yielded TCR beta cDNA from 500 ng total RNA. Libraries for TCR beta were built through three nested multiplex PCR rounds, which together made up a slightly modified ARM-PCR procedure. A C-beta reverse primer was combined with TRBV1-TRBV30 forward primers in the first two PCR rounds, and each round had roughly 11 cycles. TCRdb itself ran the multiplex PCR reads through MiXCR, one entry per CDR3 protein. Among some 190,000 distinct CDR3 sequences listed, around 81% were seen once. Co-extracted RNA and DNA came from around 18-30 mg of unsorted bulk tissue. Sequencing was carried out using tumor tissue from primary liver carcinoma. These receptors all stem from a man between 35 and 55 years old with primary liver carcinoma and hepatitis B virus infection.

A note on this clonotype: In this CDR3 the conserved last residue, phenylalanine or tryptophan, is missing, so a read error is likely. CDR3 nucleotide sequence: TGTGCCAGCAGCCTGACGAGTAACCAAGAGACCCAGTACTAT. Protein product: CASSLTSNQETQYY. The V and J genes are TRBV11-2 and TRBJ2-5; D not certain. CDR1 SGHAT and CDR2 FQNNGV come from the germline V gene. This CDR3 spans 14 amino acids. V lost 5 bases and J 0 bases, leaving 10 bases between the germline ends.

This clonotype has only one observation. One end of the junction varies from germline; a read error may be responsible. The chain links TRBV11-3 to TRBJ2-3; D remains unclear. Germline V gene sequence: CDR1 SGHNT, CDR2 YENEEA. This CDR3 is 11 amino acids long. CDR3 nucleotides: TGTGCCAGCAGATACACAGATATGCAGTATTTT. It is translated as CASRYTDMQYF.

Regarding this clonotype: In this CDR3 the conserved last residue, phenylalanine or tryptophan, is missing, so a read error is likely. J is TRBJ2-7 and V is TRBV6-6; D uncertain. Germline lookup yields CDR1 MNHNY and CDR2 SVGAGI (reference sequence). This CDR3 is 14 amino acids long. CDR3 bases: TGTACCAGCAGTTACTCTGGCAGGTTCGGCGAGCAGTACTTA. Protein: CTSSYSGRFGEQYL.

As regards this clonotype: At one end the junction does not follow the germline gene, possibly because of a read error. V is TRBV29-1 and J is TRBJ2-1; 15 bases fit TRBD2. CDR3 size: 15 residues. Germline loops: CDR1 SQVTM, CDR2 ANQGSEA. The CDR3 here is CSAGLAGGLYNEQLF. The CDR3 DNA sequence: TGCAGCGCTGGACTAGCGGGAGGGTTATACAATGAGCAGTTGTTC.

With respect to this clonotype: The junction differs from germline at one of its ends, possibly a read error. This rearrangement joins TRBV6-1 to TRBJ1-1, with D possibly matching TRBD1 (5 bases). The CDR3 consists of 13 residues. Germline V gives CDR1 MNHNS, CDR2 SASEGT. CDR3 region: CASGGRPNTEAFF. The CDR3 region has the DNA TGTGCCAGCGGGGGACGGCCAAACACAGAAGCTTTCTTT.

As for this clonotype: An end of the junction does not agree with germline; a read error may underlie this. DNA of the CDR3: TGCAGCGCCACCCCCCTCTCCTACGATGAGCAGTTCTTC. Amino acids: CSATPLSYDEQFF. The rearrangement links TRBV29-1 to TRBJ2-1, with no clear D. The germline V gene encodes CDR1 SQVTM and CDR2 ANQGSEA. The CDR3 is 13 residues long.

About this clonotype itself: An end of the junction differs from the germline gene, which may be a read error. The chain uses TRBV12-3 or TRBV12-4 and TRBJ2-1; 8 nucleotides match TRBD2. This CDR3 has 15 residues. DNA of the CDR3: TGTGCCAGCAGTTTGAGGAGTAGCGGGAACTACGAGCAGTTATTC. It translates to CASSLRSSGNYEQLF.

A note on this clonotype: At one end the junction does not follow the germline gene, possibly because of a read error. This sequence joins TRBV6-1 and TRBJ2-7; no clear D gene. CDR1 and CDR2 (germline): MNHNS, SASEGT. The CDR3 has 15 amino acids. The CDR3 DNA sequence: TGTGCTAGCAGTGTTGTGACGGTGGGCACCTACGAGCAGTACTTC. This encodes CASSVVTVGTYEQYF.

Details on this clonotype: Here the CDR3 omits its conserved ending phenylalanine or tryptophan, so a read error is the likely source. The chain uses TRBV4-2 and TRBJ1-5; D is ambiguous. The CDR3 has 18 amino acids. Looked up from germline, CDR1 is LGHNA and CDR2 is YNFKEQ. The DNA for the CDR3 is TGTGCCAGCAGACAAGATAGAATTGGTGGGATCTCCAGGCAGCCCCAGCATTCT. It is translated as CASRQDRIGGISRQPQHS.

Concerning this clonotype: One junction end disagrees with the germline gene, perhaps due to a read error. This rearrangement joins TRBV11-2 to TRBJ2-7, with D unresolved. The CDR3 loop spans 12 amino acids. From germline, CDR1 is SGHAT and CDR2 FQNNGV. CDR3 DNA: TGTGTCAGCAGTTCCTGGGGCTACGAGCAGTACTTC. It codes for CVSSSWGYEQYF.

Comment on this clonotype: A much more abundant neighbour one base away suggests this may be a read error. This chain joins TRBV28 and TRBJ1-5; no definite D call. Germline V gene lookup returns CDR1 MDHEN and CDR2 SYDVKM. V lost 7 bases and J lost 8, with 12 bases in between. There are 12 residues in the CDR3. The CDR3 coding sequence is TGTGCCAGCAATCAAGGGAATGAGCCCCAGCATTTT. Protein sequence: CASNQGNEPQHF. The whole variable domain, remainder taken from reference TRBV28 and TRBJ1-5, is DVKVTQSSRYLVKRTGEKVFLECVQDMDHENMFWYRQDPGLGLRLIYFSYDVKMKEKGDIPEGYSVSREKKERFSLILESASTNQTSMYLCASNQGNEPQHFGDGTRLSIL.

This clonotype was counted between two and nine times. A read error may explain this, as a much larger clone is one base away. J is TRBJ1-2 and V is TRBV6-6; D uncertain. Germline CDR1 is MNHNY and CDR2 is SVGAGI (reference sequence). This CDR3 contains 13 residues. The CDR3 DNA reads as TGTACCAGCAGTTATTGGAGGCAGGATGGCTACACCTTC. It yields the protein CTSSYWRQDGYTF.

A word on this clonotype: This CDR3 fails to terminate in the conserved phenylalanine or tryptophan, so it likely reflects a read error. The chain recombines TRBV29-1 with TRBJ1-1; possibly TRBD1 for D (5 bases). Germline values: CDR1 SQVTM, CDR2 ANQGSEA. This CDR3 contains 15 residues. DNA of the CDR3: TGCAGTATTGCCCAGGGATGGGGAATGAACACTGAAGCTTTCCTT. Amino acid sequence: CSIAQGWGMNTEAFL.

Note on this clonotype: Its ends do not fully match the called genes, so a read error is possible. The chain uses TRBV4-2 and TRBJ1-1, with 8 bases that match TRBD1. CDR1 and CDR2 from the germline V gene are LGHNA and YNFKEQ. The CDR3 sequence is 15 residues long. The CDR3 sequence: CASSQEVTGATEAFF. The CDR3 DNA reads as TGTGCCAGTAGCCAAGAGGTGACAGGGGCCACTGAAGCTTTCTTT.

The genes are TRBV6-1 and TRBJ2-1, with a tentative D call TRBD2 (6 bases). V was shortened by 3 bases and J by 7 bases, with 16 bases between the two germline ends. This CDR3 region has 15 residues. CDR1 is MNHNS and CDR2 is SASEGT in the germline V gene. The CDR3 here is CASSDQLAAGNEQFF. CDR3 nucleotides: TGTGCCAGCAGTGATCAATTAGCGGCGGGGAATGAGCAGTTCTTC.

Only one count was recorded for this clonotype. At one end, the junction sequence differs from germline, possibly due to a read error. The chain couples TRBV6-1 to TRBJ1-1, with 7 bases fitting TRBD1. The CDR3 length is 15 residues. Germline CDR1 reads MNHNS; CDR2 reads SASEGT. The CDR3 protein is CASSSGQDGGTDAFF. The CDR3 bases are TGTGCCAGCTCCTCTGGACAGGACGGGGGTACTGATGCTTTCTTC.

CDR3 sequence (DNA): TGTACTTGCAGCTTCAGCGGGGGACAAGAGACCCAGTACTTC. Translated, it gives CTCSFSGGQETQYF. This rearrangement joins TRBV11-2 to TRBJ2-5, with 8 bases identical to TRBD2. CDR1 is SGHAT, CDR2 FQNNGV, per germline. The CDR3 runs 14 residues.

This chain links TRBV6-1 with TRBJ2-1; 7 nucleotides line up with TRBD2. CDR3 length equals 15 residues. CDR1 and CDR2 from the germline V gene are MNHNS and SASEGT. V was clipped by 9 bases and J by 5 bases; unmatched bases: 13. CDR3 protein: CARRTSGIINNEQFF. In DNA, the CDR3 is TGTGCCAGGAGGACTAGTGGCATCATTAACAATGAGCAGTTCTTC.